The 14 T cell receptor beta chains presented below share a single source sample, sequenced in a study of T-cell reconstitution after alpha-beta-depleted transplantation in children. Preparation of the TCRbeta library was carried out with unique molecular identifiers. MiXCR, applied by TCRdb to the PCR reads, yields one record per CDR3 protein. Of 550,000 to 600,000 distinct CDR3 sequences detected, under 30% appear once; the ten largest clones hold 12% to 15%. Sequencing used PBMCs, mostly from graft donor cells, obtained 360 days after TCRalphabeta/CD19-depleted stem cell transplant. All receptors derive from a boy younger than two who had a stem cell transplant for acute myeloid leukemia, so the T cells may come from the graft donor.

This clonotype came up many times. J is TRBJ2-6 and V is TRBV12-3 or TRBV12-4; D is unresolved. V was cut by 5 bases and J by 0 bases, with 14 bases left in between. The CDR3 loop spans 17 amino acids. In DNA form, the CDR3 reads TGTGCCAGCAGTCCGCGACATACCGCCTCTGGGGCCAACGTCCTGACTTTC. Residues: CASSPRHTASGANVLTF.

This clonotype was counted ten times or more. The chain combines TRBV5-5 with TRBJ1-2; D unresolved. From germline, CDR1 is SGHKS and CDR2 YYEKEE (reference sequence). The CDR3 is 14 amino acids. The ends were cut back, 2 bases at V and 4 bases at J, with 12 bases in the middle. For the CDR3, the DNA is TGTGCCAGCAGCTTTGAGCCAGCCGTCTATGGCTACACCTTC. Translation: CASSFEPAVYGYTF.

This clonotype was counted many times. This rearrangement joins TRBV12-3 or TRBV12-4 to TRBJ1-2, with D perhaps TRBD1 (6 bases). The V and J ends lost 5 bases and 8 bases respectively, with 18 bases between them. This CDR3 comprises 14 residues. In nucleotides, the CDR3 is TGTGCCAGCAGTCCCCAGGGGCGGGAAGTAGGCTACACCTTC. It encodes CASSPQGREVGYTF.

The rearrangement links TRBV20-1 to TRBJ2-5; 9 bases align to TRBD1. Per germline, CDR1 DFQATT and CDR2 SNEGSKA (reference sequence). This CDR3 is 16 amino acids long. CDR3 protein: CCARSRYRTGVETQYF. CDR3 nucleotides: TGCTGCGCTAGAAGCCGGTACCGGACAGGGGTGGAGACCCAGTACTTC.

The sample holds a few counts of this clonotype. J is TRBJ2-7 and V is TRBV27; TRBD1 aligns across 9 bases. The CDR3 runs 15 residues. Unmatched junction bases numbered 6, after V lost 5 bases and J lost 1 base. CDR1 is MNHEY and CDR2 is SMNVEV in the germline V gene (reference sequence). The CDR3 DNA follows: TGTGCCAGCAGTGCGGACGGGACAGGGTCCTACGAGCAGTACTTC. Translated, it gives CASSADGTGSYEQYF.

The CDR3 bases are TGTGCCAGCTCACCAGGGTTGGACAGATCCTACGAGCAGTACTTC. Protein sequence: CASSPGLDRSYEQYF. This rearrangement joins TRBV18 to TRBJ2-7; D is possibly TRBD1 (6 bases). The CDR3 runs to 15 residues. V was trimmed by 2 bases and J by 1 base, leaving 12 bases between them. Germline CDR1 and CDR2: KGHSH and LQKENI.

The rearrangement links TRBV25-1 to TRBJ2-5; 10 bases agree with TRBD1. Trimming cost V 5 bases and J 4 bases; bases outside gene matches: 7. The length of the CDR3 is 15 residues. Per the germline V gene, CDR1 is MGHDK and CDR2 is SYGVNS. CDR3 loop: CASSYDRGQGETQYF. The DNA for the CDR3 is TGTGCCAGCAGTTACGACAGGGGGCAGGGAGAGACCCAGTACTTC.

At least ten counts were recorded for this clonotype. CDR3 nucleotides: TGCAGTGCTAGGTTTAGTCGGCCAGATACGCAGTATTTT. Amino acid sequence: CSARFSRPDTQYF. The chain carries TRBV20-1 and TRBJ2-3; D unclear. The CDR3 sequence is 13 residues long. Germline V gene lookup returns CDR1 DFQATT and CDR2 SNEGSKA (reference sequence). The V and J ends lost 3 bases and 4 bases respectively, with 11 bases between them.

This clonotype was seen ten or more times. The CDR3 spells CASSFIPAEAFF. In nucleotides, the CDR3 is TGTGCCAGCAGCTTTATTCCGGCTGAAGCTTTCTTT. V gene TRBV7-9 combines with J gene TRBJ1-1; D is undetermined. Per germline, CDR1 SEHNR and CDR2 FQNEAQ (reference sequence). The CDR3 is made up of 12 amino acids. V lost 3 bases, J lost 6 bases, and 8 bases lay in between.

V gene TRBV20-1 combines with J gene TRBJ2-1; 10 bases line up with TRBD2. V shed 1 base, J shed 2 bases, and the junction held 2 bases outside the gene matches. CDR1 is DFQATT, CDR2 SNEGSKA, per germline (reference sequence). The CDR3 extends over 15 amino acids. CDR3 in DNA: TGCAGTGCTAGAGGCACTAGCGGGACCTACAATGAGCAGTTCTTC. As protein: CSARGTSGTYNEQFF.

V is TRBV3-1 and J is TRBJ2-7; 9 bases agree with TRBD2. The trim removed 4 bases at V and 5 bases at J, leaving 9 bases unmatched. In germline, CDR1 is LGHDT, CDR2 YNNKEL (reference sequence). The CDR3 length is 15 residues. CDR3 DNA: TGTGCCAGCAGCCTTAGCCATCTAGCGGGGAACGAGCAGTACTTC. This codes for CASSLSHLAGNEQYF.

This chain uses TRBV5-1 with TRBJ2-4; 8 bases are shared with TRBD1. Germline V gives CDR1 SGHRS, CDR2 YFSETQ. J gave up 5 bases and V 0 bases, and 7 bases lay outside the gene matches. CDR3 size: 16 residues. The CDR3 spells CASSLAIGQGQNIQYF. As DNA, the CDR3 is TGCGCCAGCAGCTTGGCCATTGGACAGGGTCAAAACATTCAGTACTTC. The variable domain in full, with the rest retrieved from reference TRBV5-1 and TRBJ2-4, is KAGVTQTPRYLIKTRGQQVTLSCSPISGHRSVSWYQQTPGQGLQFLFEYFSETQRNKGNFPGRFSGRQFSNSRSEMNVSTLELGDSALYLCASSLAIGQGQNIQYFGAGTRLSVL.

This clonotype was observed at least ten times. The chain links TRBV6-2 or TRBV6-3 to TRBJ2-2; 9 nucleotides line up with TRBD2. Losses at the gene ends were 4 bases for V and 4 bases for J; bases not matched to a gene: 7. Germline assignment: CDR1 MNHEY and CDR2 SVGEGT. The CDR3 length is 16 residues. Written as DNA, the CDR3 is TGTGCCAGCAGTTCTCCTAGCGGGGAGATCACCGGGGAGCTGTTTTTT. It translates to CASSSPSGEITGELFF.

V is TRBV20-1 and J is TRBJ1-5; D is uncertain. Germline V gives CDR1 DFQATT, CDR2 SNEGSKA (reference sequence). V lost 7 bases and J 0 bases, leaving 10 bases between the germline ends. The CDR3 spans 13 residues. CDR3 DNA sequence: TGCAGTGTCATGACCGATAGCAATCAGCCCCAGCATTTT. The encoded protein is CSVMTDSNQPQHF.